This TCR beta chain was captured in a study of T cell responses to AZD1222 COVID-19 vaccine. Study context: Second-dose schedules of about 4 or about 12 weeks were combined. General study results and limits: Clonal diversity was possibly underestimated, and the donors were mostly white British, with more females. AZD1222 recipients seropositive at baseline numbered only six or seven. In the spike-specific TCR repertoire, nearly half reportedly target unmutated variant regions.

TCRdb keeps only in-frame clones here, not all; method: immunoSEQ multiplex PCR. The repertoire holds tens of thousands of clones, with approximately 91% as singletons. CDR1 and CDR2 from the germline V gene are SNHLY and FYNNEI. The CDR3 is made up of 12 amino acids. Between the trimmed V and J ends, which lost 9 bases and 4 bases, there was a span of 11 bases. A remark on this clone: Its matching antigen is unknown.

Specimen: peripheral blood, collected on day 0 of AZD1222 vaccination. The source of this sequence is an adult in good health. This chain joins TRBV2 and TRBJ2-3; D not resolved. The CDR3 DNA is TGTGCCAGAACTAAGGGCTCAGATACGCAGTATTTT. Translation: CARTKGSDTQYF.